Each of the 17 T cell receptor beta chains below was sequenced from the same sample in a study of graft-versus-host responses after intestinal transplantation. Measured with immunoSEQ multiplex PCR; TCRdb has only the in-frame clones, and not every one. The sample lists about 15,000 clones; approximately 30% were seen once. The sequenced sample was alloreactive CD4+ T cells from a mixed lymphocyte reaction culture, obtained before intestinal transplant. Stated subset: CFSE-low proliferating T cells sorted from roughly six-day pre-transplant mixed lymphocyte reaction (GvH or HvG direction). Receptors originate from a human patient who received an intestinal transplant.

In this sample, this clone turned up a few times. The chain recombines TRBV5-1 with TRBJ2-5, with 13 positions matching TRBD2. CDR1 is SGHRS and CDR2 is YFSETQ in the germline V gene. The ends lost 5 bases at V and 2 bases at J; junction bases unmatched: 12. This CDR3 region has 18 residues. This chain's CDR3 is CASSRGTSGIGGQETQYF. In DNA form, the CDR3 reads TGCGCCAGCAGTCGAGGGACTAGCGGGATAGGAGGACAAGAGACCCAGTACTTC.

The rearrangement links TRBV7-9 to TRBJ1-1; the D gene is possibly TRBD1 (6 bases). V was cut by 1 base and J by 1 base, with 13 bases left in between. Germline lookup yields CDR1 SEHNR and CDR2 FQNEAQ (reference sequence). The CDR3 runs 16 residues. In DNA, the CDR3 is TGTGCCAGCAGCTTAGGAGGGGGTCGTAGGAACACTGAAGCTTTCTTT. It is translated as CASSLGGGRRNTEAFF.

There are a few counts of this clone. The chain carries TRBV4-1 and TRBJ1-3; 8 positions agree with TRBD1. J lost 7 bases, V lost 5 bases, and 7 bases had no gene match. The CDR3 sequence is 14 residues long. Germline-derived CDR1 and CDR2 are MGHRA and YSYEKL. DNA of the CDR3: TGCGCCAGCAGCAGACAGGGGTTTGTGAACACCATATATTTT. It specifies CASSRQGFVNTIYF.

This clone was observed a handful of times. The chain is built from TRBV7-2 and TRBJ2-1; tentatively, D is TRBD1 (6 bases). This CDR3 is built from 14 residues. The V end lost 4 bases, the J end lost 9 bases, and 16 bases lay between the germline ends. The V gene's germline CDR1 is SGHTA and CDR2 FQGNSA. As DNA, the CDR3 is TGTGCCAGCAGCTCCAGGGGATACTCTGGTGAGCAGTTCTTC. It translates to CASSSRGYSGEQFF.

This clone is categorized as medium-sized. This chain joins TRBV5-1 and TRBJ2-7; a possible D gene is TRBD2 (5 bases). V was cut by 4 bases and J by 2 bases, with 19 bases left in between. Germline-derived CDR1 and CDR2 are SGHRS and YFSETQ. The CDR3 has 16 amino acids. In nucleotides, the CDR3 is TGCGCCAGCAGCCTGAGCGGTGCAGGTCGGGCCTACGAGCAGTACTTC. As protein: CASSLSGAGRAYEQYF.

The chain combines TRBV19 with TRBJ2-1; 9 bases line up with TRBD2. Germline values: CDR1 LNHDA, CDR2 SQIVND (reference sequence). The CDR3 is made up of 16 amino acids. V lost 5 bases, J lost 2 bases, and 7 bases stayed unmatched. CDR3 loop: CASSFSGGYPYNEQFF. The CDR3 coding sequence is TGTGCCAGTAGTTTCAGCGGGGGGTACCCCTACAATGAGCAGTTCTTC.

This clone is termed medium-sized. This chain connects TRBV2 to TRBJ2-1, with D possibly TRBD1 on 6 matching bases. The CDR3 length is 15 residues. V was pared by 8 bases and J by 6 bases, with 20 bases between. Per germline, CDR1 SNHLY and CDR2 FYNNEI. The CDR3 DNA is TGTGCCAGCCTTTGGGGTTTGGACAGAATCAATGAGCAGTTCTTC. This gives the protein CASLWGLDRINEQFF.

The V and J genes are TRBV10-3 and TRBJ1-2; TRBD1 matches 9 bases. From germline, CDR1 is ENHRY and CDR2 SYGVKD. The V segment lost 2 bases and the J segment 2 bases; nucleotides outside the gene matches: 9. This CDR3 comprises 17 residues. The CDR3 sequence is CAISETRGTGRNYGYTF. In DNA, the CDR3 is TGTGCCATCAGTGAGACCCGTGGGACAGGGAGGAACTATGGCTACACCTTC.

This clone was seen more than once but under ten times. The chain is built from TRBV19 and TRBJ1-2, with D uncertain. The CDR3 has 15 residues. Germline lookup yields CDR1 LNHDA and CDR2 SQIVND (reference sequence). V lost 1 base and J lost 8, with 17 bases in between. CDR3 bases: TGTGCCAGTAGTATAGTGGGCGCCGGGTCGTCGGGCTACACCTTC. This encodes CASSIVGAGSSGYTF.

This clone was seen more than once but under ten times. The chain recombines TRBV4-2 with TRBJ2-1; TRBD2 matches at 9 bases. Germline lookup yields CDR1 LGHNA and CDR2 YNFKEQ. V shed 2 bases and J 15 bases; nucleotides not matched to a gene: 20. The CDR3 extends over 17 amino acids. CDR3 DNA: TGTGCCAGCAGCCAAACCCGGTGGTTGCGGGAGGGCCTCCGTGTGTTCTTC. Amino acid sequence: CASSQTRWLREGLRVFF.

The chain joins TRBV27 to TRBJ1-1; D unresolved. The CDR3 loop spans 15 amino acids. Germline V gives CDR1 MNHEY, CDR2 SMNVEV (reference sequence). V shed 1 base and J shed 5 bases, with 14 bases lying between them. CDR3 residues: CASSLWLGSRTEAFF. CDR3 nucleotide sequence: TGTGCCAGCAGTTTATGGCTAGGGTCGAGAACTGAAGCTTTCTTT.

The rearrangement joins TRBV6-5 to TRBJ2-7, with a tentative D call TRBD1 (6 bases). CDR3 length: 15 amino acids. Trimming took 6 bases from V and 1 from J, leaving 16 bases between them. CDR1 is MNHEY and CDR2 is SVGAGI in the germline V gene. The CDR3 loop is CASSLTGHPSYEQYF. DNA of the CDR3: TGTGCCAGCAGCCTTACAGGGCATCCGTCCTACGAGCAGTACTTC.

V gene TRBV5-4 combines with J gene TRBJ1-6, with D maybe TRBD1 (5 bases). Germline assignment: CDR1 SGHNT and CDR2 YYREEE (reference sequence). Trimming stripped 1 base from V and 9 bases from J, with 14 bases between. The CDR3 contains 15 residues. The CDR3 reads CASSLTGQRGSPLHF. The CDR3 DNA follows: TGTGCCAGCAGCTTGACAGGTCAAAGGGGTTCACCCCTCCACTTT.

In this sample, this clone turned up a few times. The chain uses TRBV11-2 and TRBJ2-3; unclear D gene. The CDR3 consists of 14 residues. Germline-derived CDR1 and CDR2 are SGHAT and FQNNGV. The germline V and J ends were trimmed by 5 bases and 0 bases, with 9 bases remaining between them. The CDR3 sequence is CASSPGTSTDTQYF. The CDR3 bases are TGTGCCAGCAGCCCCGGTACTAGCACAGATACGCAGTATTTT.

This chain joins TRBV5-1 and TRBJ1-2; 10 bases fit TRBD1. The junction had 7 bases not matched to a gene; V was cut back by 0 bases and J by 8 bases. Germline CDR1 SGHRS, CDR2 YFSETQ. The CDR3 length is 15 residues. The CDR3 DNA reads TGCGCCAGCAGCTTGGGGACAGGGGGGATGAGAGGCTACACCTTC. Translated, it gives CASSLGTGGMRGYTF.

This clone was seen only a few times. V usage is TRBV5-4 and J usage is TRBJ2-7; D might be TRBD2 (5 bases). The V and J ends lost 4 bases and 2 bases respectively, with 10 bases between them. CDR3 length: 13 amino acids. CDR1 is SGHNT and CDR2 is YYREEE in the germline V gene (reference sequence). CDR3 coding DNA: TGTGCCAGCAGCAATCCCGGGACCTACGAGCAGTACTTC. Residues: CASSNPGTYEQYF.

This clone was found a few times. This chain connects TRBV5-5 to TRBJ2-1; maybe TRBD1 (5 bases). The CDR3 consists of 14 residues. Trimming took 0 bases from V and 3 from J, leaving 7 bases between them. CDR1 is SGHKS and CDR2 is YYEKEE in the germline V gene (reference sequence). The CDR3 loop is CASSLAGIYNEQFF. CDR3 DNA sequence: TGTGCCAGCAGCTTGGCAGGGATCTACAATGAGCAGTTCTTC.